This is a list of T cell receptor beta chains from one sample in a study of blood T cell repertoires in COVID-19. TCRdb's table, derived via immunoSEQ multiplex PCR, lists solely in-frame clones and lacks some. The table has 100,000 to 150,000 clones, approximately 88% seen once; the top ten hold roughly an eighth. The sequencing input was peripheral blood. The receptors were sampled from a woman aged 30 to 39 who had recovered from COVID-19. CDR3s leave out the opening cysteine and the closing phenylalanine or tryptophan. Clone size is not always given. Where it is, it says once, few, many or a class for expanded clones.

size: NA
V: TRBV6-2/TRBV6-3
J: TRBJ1-6
CDR3: ASSRGQTINSPLH

size: NA
V: TRBV27
J: TRBJ1-1
CDR3: ASKSLQGMRTEAF

size: NA
V: TRBV7-9
J: TRBJ1-6
CDR3: ASSSGGSPLH

size: NA
V: TRBV29-1
J: TRBJ2-7
CDR3: SVAIQGRTYEQY

size: NA
V: TRBV10-3
J: TRBJ2-1
CDR3: ATTTSMGTGKHEQF

size: NA
V: TRBV15
J: TRBJ2-2
CDR3: ATSRGQQGAGELF

size: once
V: TRBV5-6
J: TRBJ2-7
CDR3: ASRQQGGKWNEQY

size: NA
V: TRBV13
J: TRBJ2-7
CDR3: ASSIKPGQGYEQY

size: NA
V: TRBV3-1/TRBV3-2
J: TRBJ2-7
CDR3: ASSQDAVAGLLRGQY

size: NA
V: TRBV18
J: TRBJ2-1
CDR3: ASSPDQYNEQF

size: few
V: TRBV27
J: TRBJ1-1
CDR3: ASSFQGANTEAF

size: few
V: TRBV29-1
J: TRBJ2-6
CDR3: SVYTSRGANVLT

size: NA
V: TRBV2
J: TRBJ2-7
CDR3: ASSAWTGVEQY

size: NA
V: TRBV19
J: TRBJ1-1
CDR3: ASGQGSTEAF

size: NA
V: TRBV19
J: TRBJ1-5
CDR3: ASRRDRGKMTQH

size: NA
V: TRBV11-2
J: TRBJ2-7
CDR3: ASSLDPNSFQEQY

size: NA
V: TRBV7-8
J: TRBJ1-1
CDR3: ASTAGGRTEAF

size: NA
V: TRBV11-2
J: TRBJ1-2
CDR3: ASSLGQNYGYT

size: NA
V: TRBV6-6
J: TRBJ1-2
CDR3: ASSQGRRWALRILYGYT

size: few
V: TRBV7-9
J: TRBJ2-1
CDR3: ASRGLAGGRSEQF

size: NA
V: TRBV3-1/TRBV3-2
J: TRBJ1-2
CDR3: ASSHGQGANGYT

size: NA
V: TRBV2
J: TRBJ1-1
CDR3: ASSWGVDTEAF

size: NA
V: TRBV5-4
J: TRBJ2-3
CDR3: ASSPPGTEVDTQY

size: NA
V: TRBV19
J: TRBJ1-5
CDR3: ASRTADRDGQPQH

size: NA
V: TRBV4-1
J: TRBJ1-2
CDR3: ASSHDPGQGASYGYT

size: NA
V: TRBV6-5
J: TRBJ2-7
CDR3: ASRNRGPVSYEQY

size: NA
V: TRBV4-1
J: TRBJ2-7
CDR3: ASSLTGGTGEQY

size: NA
V: TRBV24-1
J: TRBJ2-1
CDR3: ATSAGGGRYNEQF